This entry lists 20 T cell receptor beta chains sequenced from one sample in a study of blood T cell repertoires in COVID-19. The assay was immunoSEQ multiplex PCR, and TCRdb's table has in-frame clones only and misses some. The sample consists of around 130,000 clones, around four fifths of them appearing once. Source material: PBMCs or T cells enriched from blood (not recorded which). The source of these receptors is a man aged 25-45 years who had recovered from COVID-19.

Points on this clone: Compared with germline, one end of the junction differs, possibly owing to a read error. The J gene is TRBJ2-1, the V gene TRBV11-2; TRBD1 aligns across 10 bases. The CDR3 runs 17 residues. Germline CDR1 SGHAT, CDR2 FQNNGV. Here the CDR3 reads CASNLRPGTGAYNEQFF. As DNA, the CDR3 is TGTGCCAGCAACTTACGACCCGGGACAGGGGCTTACAATGAGCAGTTCTTC.

The CDR3 sequence: CASSLGLAGGLNTGELFF. DNA for the CDR3: TGCGCCAGCAGCTTGGGACTAGCGGGAGGGCTGAACACCGGGGAGCTGTTTTTT. The gene calls are TRBV5-1 and TRBJ2-2; 14 bases match TRBD2. Per germline, CDR1 SGHRS and CDR2 YFSETQ. The CDR3 length is 18 residues. Trimming cost V 0 bases and J 1 base; bases outside gene matches: 2. Looking up the rest from reference TRBV5-1 and TRBJ2-2 gives the full variable domain: KAGVTQTPRYLIKTRGQQVTLSCSPISGHRSVSWYQQTPGQGLQFLFEYFSETQRNKGNFPGRFSGRQFSNSRSEMNVSTLELGDSALYLCASSLGLAGGLNTGELFFGEGSRLTVL.

The rearrangement uses TRBV24-1 and TRBJ1-1; D might be TRBD1 (6 bases). The V end lost 1 base, the J end lost 3 bases, and 23 bases lay between the germline ends. This CDR3 is built from 19 residues. Germline values: CDR1 KGHDR, CDR2 SFDVKD. In DNA, the CDR3 is TGTGCCACCAGTGATTTCCCCCCAGGGGTTGAGGTGCGCGACACTGAAGCTTTCTTT. Protein product: CATSDFPPGVEVRDTEAFF.

V usage is TRBV7-9 and J usage is TRBJ2-1, with TRBD2 matching over 8 bases. Trimming at V came to 5 bases and at J to 0 bases, leaving 15 bases not matched to a gene. Germline CDR1 is SEHNR and CDR2 is FQNEAQ (reference sequence). The CDR3 has 19 amino acids. CDR3 nucleotide sequence: TGTGCCAGCAGCGCCGCCGACGGGAGGGGCATTTCCTCCTACAATGAGCAGTTCTTC. The encoded protein is CASSAADGRGISSYNEQFF. The variable domain in full, completed from reference TRBV7-9 and TRBJ2-1, reads DTGVSQNPRHKITKRGQNVTFRCDPISEHNRLYWYRQTLGQGPEFLTYFQNEAQLEKSRLLSDRFSAERPKGSFSTLEIQRTEQGDSAMYLCASSAADGRGISSYNEQFFGPGTRLTVL.

This chain links TRBV6-6 with TRBJ1-3; D gene ambiguous. This CDR3 spans 13 amino acids. Germline-derived CDR1 and CDR2 are MNHNY and SVGAGI (reference sequence). V dropped 5 bases and J dropped 2 bases, with 7 bases sitting between them. CDR3 in amino acids: CASSGRPGNTIYF. DNA of the CDR3: TGTGCCAGCAGTGGGCGTCCTGGAAACACCATATATTTT.

The genes are TRBV28 and TRBJ1-2; D is undetermined. Germline assignment: CDR1 MDHEN and CDR2 SYDVKM. The CDR3 length is 11 residues. Between the trimmed V and J ends, which lost 6 bases and 2 bases, there was a span of 4 bases. This chain's CDR3 is CASSQNYGYTF. CDR3 DNA: TGTGCCAGCAGCCAAAACTATGGCTACACCTTC.

The chain recombines TRBV19 with TRBJ1-5; D gene uncertain. CDR1 and CDR2 from the germline V gene are LNHDA and SQIVND (reference sequence). V dropped 0 bases and J dropped 2 bases, with 17 bases sitting between them. The CDR3 covers 18 residues. In DNA, the CDR3 is TGTGCCAGTAGTATAGATCAAGACTCCCTAAGTGGCAATCAGCCCCAGCATTTT. Protein: CASSIDQDSLSGNQPQHF.

This clone was seen once. The V and J genes are TRBV4-1 and TRBJ1-4; 7 nucleotides align to TRBD1. CDR1 and CDR2 (germline): MGHRA, YSYEKL. V gave up 3 bases and J gave up 7 bases; unmatched junction bases: 8. CDR3 length equals 15 residues. CDR3 in amino acids: CASSQTGLFSEKLFF. The CDR3 coding sequence is TGCGCCAGCAGCCAGACAGGGCTCTTCAGTGAAAAACTGTTTTTT.

CDR3 sequence: CAWSLGGANYGYTF. Written as DNA, the CDR3 is TGTGCCTGGAGCTTAGGCGGAGCTAACTATGGCTACACCTTC. The rearrangement uses TRBV30 and TRBJ1-2; D remains unclear. Per the germline V gene, CDR1 is GTSNPN and CDR2 is SVGIG (reference sequence). The CDR3 contains 14 residues. The V gene lost 3 bases and the J gene lost 0 bases, with 11 bases spanning the gap.

The V gene is TRBV5-1, the J gene TRBJ2-5; TRBD2 matches 10 bases. The CDR3 loop spans 14 amino acids. The germline CDR1 and CDR2 sequences are SGHRS and YFSETQ. With V trimmed by 1 base and J by 4 bases, 1 base remained unmatched. The CDR3 DNA follows: TGCGCCAGCAGCTTGAGGACTAGCGGAGAGACCCAGTACTTC. It specifies CASSLRTSGETQYF.

This chain connects TRBV7-3 to TRBJ2-1, with 9 bases fitting TRBD2. Losses at the gene ends were 3 bases for V and 6 bases for J; bases not matched to a gene: 9. The CDR3 totals 16 residues. Germline values: CDR1 SGHTA, CDR2 FQGTGA. The CDR3 loop is CASSFRASGKLNEQFF. For the CDR3, the DNA is TGTGCCAGCAGCTTTAGGGCTAGCGGGAAGCTCAATGAGCAGTTCTTC.

This clone was detected many times. The V call is TRBV19, the J call TRBJ2-5; 7 nucleotides match TRBD1. The CDR3 sequence is 14 residues long. Germline lookup yields CDR1 LNHDA and CDR2 SQIVND (reference sequence). The J segment lost 4 bases and the V segment lost 9 bases, leaving 11 bases of the junction unmatched. The CDR3 sequence is CASRLGEGAETQYF. CDR3 nucleotides: TGTGCCAGCCGGCTGGGTGAGGGGGCAGAGACCCAGTACTTC.

V is TRBV19 and J is TRBJ2-1; tentatively, D is TRBD2 (6 bases). V lost 8 bases and J lost 0, with 8 bases in between. The CDR3 runs 13 residues. CDR1 is LNHDA and CDR2 is SQIVND in the germline V gene (reference sequence). CDR3: CASATSSYNEQFF. CDR3 bases: TGTGCCAGTGCGACTAGCTCCTACAATGAGCAGTTCTTC.

V is TRBV6-5 and J is TRBJ1-2, with 7 bases that match TRBD1. The J segment lost 6 bases and the V segment lost 2 bases, leaving 3 bases of the junction unmatched. Per the germline V gene, CDR1 is MNHEY and CDR2 is SVGAGI. CDR3 length: 13 amino acids. The chain's CDR3 is CASSYPGTDGYTF. CDR3 nucleotides: TGTGCCAGCAGTTACCCCGGGACAGATGGCTACACCTTC.

The rearrangement links TRBV2 to TRBJ2-6; D unclear. CDR1 is SNHLY, CDR2 FYNNEI, per germline. V shed 3 bases and J shed 0 bases, with 6 bases lying between them. This CDR3 is built from 15 residues. CDR3 region: CASSDFRSGANVLTF. CDR3 bases: TGTGCCAGCAGTGATTTTCGCTCTGGGGCCAACGTCCTGACTTTC.

V gene TRBV29-1 combines with J gene TRBJ2-3; 12 bases are shared with TRBD1. The CDR3 extends over 17 amino acids. With 0 bases clipped from V and 4 bases from J, the junction kept 8 bases outside the gene matches. Germline V CDR1 and CDR2: SQVTM, ANQGSEA. The CDR3 DNA is TGCAGCGTTGAAGATCCGTGGGACAGGGGGCGGGCAGATACGCAGTATTTT. Translating gives CSVEDPWDRGRADTQYF.

The chain has TRBV5-1 and TRBJ1-1; the match to TRBD1 covers 9 bases. Trimming took 3 bases from V and 1 from J; bases not matched to a gene: 7. Germline loops: CDR1 SGHRS, CDR2 YFSETQ. The length of the CDR3 is 16 residues. The CDR3 reads CASSSTGGAGNTEAFF. CDR3 DNA sequence: TGCGCCAGCAGCTCAACAGGGGGCGCGGGGAACACTGAAGCTTTCTTT.

This sequence joins TRBV24-1 and TRBJ1-2, with 8 bases matching TRBD1. The ends lost 3 bases at V and 4 bases at J; junction bases unmatched: 3. From germline, CDR1 is KGHDR and CDR2 SFDVKD. CDR3 length equals 14 residues. The chain's CDR3 is CATSDGDRPYGYTF. DNA of the CDR3: TGTGCCACCAGTGATGGGGACAGGCCCTATGGCTACACCTTC.

This chain joins TRBV12-3 or TRBV12-4 and TRBJ1-2; D might be TRBD1 (6 bases). This CDR3 comprises 13 residues. V was pared by 6 bases and J by 4 bases, with 12 bases between. The CDR3: CASSLDRSYGYTF. The CDR3 DNA sequence: TGTGCCAGCAGCCTTGACAGGAGCTATGGCTACACCTTC.

J is TRBJ2-1 and V is TRBV5-4; 9 bases map to TRBD1. There are 16 residues in the CDR3. V was clipped by 4 bases and J by 3 bases; unmatched bases: 8. Germline V gives CDR1 SGHNT, CDR2 YYREEE (reference sequence). The CDR3 protein is CASSTGTGLVYNEQFF. CDR3 in DNA: TGTGCCAGCAGCACCGGGACAGGGTTAGTCTACAATGAGCAGTTCTTC.